These 20 T cell receptor beta chains originate from one sample sequenced in a study of cytomegalovirus exposure and HLA in healthy donors listed by TCRdb under 2017. The library was produced with the immunoSEQ multiplex PCR assay. The multiplex PCR relied on a mix of 60 forward primers for TCR Vbeta segments and 13 reverse primers for TCR Jbeta segments. TCRdb's version of the immuneACCESS table is confined to in-frame rearrangements and falls short of the full clone set. An unresolved V gene accounts for under half of the shortfall where checked; the remainder is of unknown origin. In this sample the table shows roughly 130,000 clones, 80% of which occur a single time. The top ten clonotypes cover 3.3% of the sample. Sample: PBMCs. These receptors originate from a male donor in good health and CMV-seronegative.

The chain carries TRBV27 and TRBJ1-1, with 8 bases aligning to TRBD1. CDR3 size: 14 residues. With V trimmed by 4 bases and J by 4 bases, 5 bases remained unmatched. The V gene's germline CDR1 is MNHEY and CDR2 SMNVEV (reference sequence). The DNA for the CDR3 is TGTGCCAGCAGTTATACAGGGGGTCGCACTGAAGCTTTCTTT. Its protein is CASSYTGGRTEAFF.

As to this clone: One junction end disagrees with the germline gene, perhaps due to a read error. The chain has TRBV7-9 and TRBJ2-7, with 9 bases identical to TRBD1. Germline CDR1 and CDR2: SEHNR and FQNEAQ (reference sequence). The CDR3 has 15 amino acids. The CDR3 here is CSSSGDRGSSYEQYF. The CDR3 DNA reads TGTTCCAGCAGCGGAGACAGGGGGTCGTCCTACGAGCAGTACTTC.

The gene calls are TRBV27 and TRBJ2-5, with D perhaps TRBD2 (5 bases). The CDR3 has 14 residues. Germline V gene data show CDR1 as MNHEY and CDR2 as SMNVEV (reference sequence). The V gene lost 3 bases and the J gene lost 7 bases, with 15 bases spanning the gap. CDR3 nucleotides: TGTGCCAGCAGTTTCGGACTGACCCTGGGGACCCAGTACTTC. This encodes CASSFGLTLGTQYF.

The J gene is TRBJ1-2, the V gene TRBV11-2; D perhaps matches TRBD1 (6 bases). The CDR3 totals 11 residues. V was pared by 3 bases and J by 8 bases, with 7 bases between. Germline V CDR1 and CDR2: SGHAT, FQNNGV. This CDR3 reads CASSFRGGYTF. CDR3 bases: TGTGCCAGCAGCTTCAGGGGCGGCTACACCTTC.

This sequence joins TRBV30 and TRBJ1-1, with D unclear. The ends were cut back, 2 bases at V and 4 bases at J, with 5 bases in the middle. From germline, CDR1 is GTSNPN and CDR2 SVGIG (reference sequence). The CDR3 is made up of 11 amino acids. CDR3 in amino acids: CAWSRGTEAFF. CDR3 nucleotides: TGTGCCTGGAGTCGAGGCACTGAAGCTTTCTTT.

The V call is TRBV5-1, the J call TRBJ1-2; TRBD1 aligns across 7 bases. Germline values: CDR1 SGHRS, CDR2 YFSETQ. V shed 4 bases, J shed 6 bases, and the junction held 9 bases outside the gene matches. This CDR3 is 14 amino acids long. This chain's CDR3 is CASSMTGRGDGYTF. In DNA form, the CDR3 reads TGCGCCAGCAGCATGACAGGGAGAGGCGATGGCTACACCTTC.

The chain has TRBV7-8 and TRBJ1-3; tentatively, D is TRBD1 (6 bases). V was trimmed by 4 bases and J by 1 base, leaving 23 bases between them. The CDR3 has 19 residues. CDR1 is SGHVS, CDR2 FQNEAQ, per germline. DNA of the CDR3: TGTGCCAGCAGCTCCCTAGGGCAGGGGCAGTGGTCGTCTGGAAACACCATATATTTT. Protein product: CASSSLGQGQWSSGNTIYF.

V gene TRBV11-2 combines with J gene TRBJ1-1; 7 nucleotides match TRBD1. The CDR3 loop spans 15 amino acids. The germline CDR1 and CDR2 sequences are SGHAT and FQNNGV. The ends lost 2 bases at V and 2 bases at J; junction bases unmatched: 5. The DNA of the CDR3 is TGTGCCAGCAGCTTATACCAAGGGGGCAACACTGAAGCTTTCTTT. It encodes CASSLYQGGNTEAFF.

J is TRBJ2-1 and V is TRBV4-2, with D perhaps TRBD1 (5 bases). The CDR3 has 15 residues. Germline CDR1 reads LGHNA; CDR2 reads YNFKEQ. The V and J ends lost 1 base and 5 bases respectively, with 12 bases between them. CDR3: CASSQGDRGDNEQFF. Written as DNA, the CDR3 is TGTGCCAGCAGCCAAGGGGATAGGGGCGACAATGAGCAGTTCTTC.

The rearrangement joins TRBV27 to TRBJ1-4; D might be TRBD1 (5 bases). CDR1 and CDR2 from the germline V gene are MNHEY and SMNVEV (reference sequence). The CDR3 spans 14 residues. V gave up 2 bases and J gave up 4 bases, with 8 bases separating them. CDR3 nucleotide sequence: TGTGCCAGCAGTTTAGACAGATTTAATGAAAAACTGTTTTTT. It yields the protein CASSLDRFNEKLFF.

The chain carries TRBV28 and TRBJ1-2, with D perhaps TRBD1 (5 bases). The CDR3 spans 13 residues. The V and J ends lost 6 bases and 4 bases respectively, with 12 bases between them. Germline loops: CDR1 MDHEN, CDR2 SYDVKM. The CDR3 coding sequence is TGTGCCAGCAGCCACGACAGCACCTATGGCTACACCTTC. Protein sequence: CASSHDSTYGYTF.

The V and J genes are TRBV4-3 and TRBJ1-6, with D perhaps TRBD1 (6 bases). The germline V and J ends were trimmed by 4 bases and 2 bases, with 12 bases remaining between them. Germline V gene data show CDR1 as LGHNA and CDR2 as YSLEER. CDR3 length equals 16 residues. The CDR3, as DNA: TGCGCCAGCAGCCCATCACAGGGCGCCTATAATTCACCCCTCCACTTT. Translated: CASSPSQGAYNSPLHF.

The chain recombines TRBV2 with TRBJ2-5; TRBD2 might be the D (5 bases). CDR3 length: 14 residues. The V and J ends lost 6 bases and 1 base respectively, with 12 bases between them. The germline V gene encodes CDR1 SNHLY and CDR2 FYNNEI. The CDR3 DNA follows: TGTGCCAGCAGCCGTAGAGAGGGCCAAGAGACCCAGTACTTC. Its protein is CASSRREGQETQYF.

The gene calls are TRBV9 and TRBJ1-3; TRBD1 is a possible D gene (5 bases). The V end lost 0 bases, the J end lost 3 bases, and 13 bases lay between the germline ends. The V gene's germline CDR1 is SGDLS and CDR2 YYNGEE. The CDR3 runs to 16 residues. The CDR3 DNA reads as TGTGCCAGCAGCGTAGGGGGGGGATCGGATGGAAACACCATATATTTT. Amino acid sequence: CASSVGGGSDGNTIYF.

On this clone: The same CDR3 can be traced to other DNA sequences in this sample. The chain is built from TRBV6-5 and TRBJ1-3, with D uncertain. The length of the CDR3 is 16 residues. The germline CDR1 and CDR2 sequences are MNHEY and SVGAGI. The V gene lost 0 bases and the J gene lost 0 bases, with 9 bases spanning the gap. This chain's CDR3 is CASSYSRVTSGNTIYF. The CDR3 DNA follows: TGTGCCAGCAGTTACTCGAGGGTTACCTCTGGAAACACCATATATTTT.

This rearrangement joins TRBV7-9 to TRBJ1-6; 9 nucleotides align to TRBD1. V lost 6 bases, J lost 7 bases, and 4 bases stayed unmatched. The germline V gene has CDR1 SEHNR and CDR2 FQNEAQ (reference sequence). This CDR3 comprises 14 residues. The chain's CDR3 is CASSRDRDNSPLHF. DNA for the CDR3: TGTGCCAGCAGTCGGGACAGGGACAATTCACCCCTCCACTTT.

The rearrangement joins TRBV5-1 to TRBJ2-1, with D possibly being TRBD1 (5 bases). The germline CDR1 and CDR2 sequences are SGHRS and YFSETQ. This CDR3 contains 13 residues. V shed 1 base and J shed 13 bases, with 15 bases lying between them. The CDR3 DNA reads as TGCGCCAGCAGCTTGCGGATTGACCAGGGTCAGTTCTTC. The encoded protein is CASSLRIDQGQFF.

This clone has only one observation. The V call is TRBV4-1, the J call TRBJ1-5, with D perhaps matching TRBD1 (5 bases). The CDR3 spans 16 residues. The germline V and J ends were trimmed by 0 bases and 3 bases, with 12 bases remaining between them. Germline loops: CDR1 MGHRA, CDR2 YSYEKL. CDR3: CASSQDLLQDNQPQHF. CDR3 nucleotide sequence: TGCGCCAGCAGCCAAGATCTTCTACAGGACAATCAGCCCCAGCATTTT.

J is TRBJ2-7 and V is TRBV27; 8 bases align to TRBD2. The CDR3 sequence is 14 residues long. Looked up from germline, CDR1 is MNHEY and CDR2 is SMNVEV (reference sequence). The V gene end was trimmed by 2 bases and the J gene end by 7 bases; junction bases not matched to a gene: 7. The CDR3 sequence is CASSLRPERGEQYF. The DNA of the CDR3 is TGTGCCAGCAGTTTAAGGCCCGAGCGGGGGGAGCAGTACTTC.

The J gene is TRBJ1-2, the V gene TRBV29-1, with TRBD1 as a possible D gene (6 bases). This CDR3 has 13 residues. V lost 4 bases, J lost 7 bases, and 16 bases lay in between. Germline V gene lookup returns CDR1 SQVTM and CDR2 ANQGSEA. In DNA, the CDR3 is TGCAGCGTTGCTACAGGGTCTATGAGTGGCTACACCTTC. This codes for CSVATGSMSGYTF.